This T cell receptor beta chain was identified during a study of cytomegalovirus exposure and HLA in healthy donors. Study in general: Approximately 80 million unique TCRs from HLA-typed donors were held in an early data release.

Trimming removed 0 bases from V and 6 bases from J, with 14 bases in between. CDR1 and CDR2 from the germline V gene are SGHDT and YYEEEE. The CDR3 contains 15 residues. With 60 Vbeta and 13 Jbeta primers, the PCR was carried out. Repertoires were generated with immunoSEQ multiplex PCR, while TCRdb's copy carries only in-frame clones and drops some. The table shows about 160,000 clones, with about 75% occurring only once. The sequenced sample consisted of PBMCs. The receptor was derived from a woman aged 45-59 years in good health and CMV-seropositive. This chain links TRBV5-6 with TRBJ2-3; D is undetermined. The CDR3 spells CASSLGHSSTDTQYF. Here the CDR3 DNA reads TGTGCCAGCAGCTTGGGTCACAGTTCGACGGATACGCAGTATTTT.